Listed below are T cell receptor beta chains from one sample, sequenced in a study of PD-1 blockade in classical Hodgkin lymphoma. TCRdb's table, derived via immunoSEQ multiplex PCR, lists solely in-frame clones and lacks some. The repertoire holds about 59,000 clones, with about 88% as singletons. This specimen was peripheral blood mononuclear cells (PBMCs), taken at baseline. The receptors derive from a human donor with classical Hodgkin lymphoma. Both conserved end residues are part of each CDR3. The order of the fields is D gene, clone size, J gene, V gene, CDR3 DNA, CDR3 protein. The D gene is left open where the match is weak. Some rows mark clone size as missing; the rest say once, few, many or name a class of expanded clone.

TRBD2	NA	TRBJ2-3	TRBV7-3	TGTGCCAGCAGCTTAACGCGGGAGTCGGTAGATACGCAGTATTTT	CASSLTRESVDTQYF
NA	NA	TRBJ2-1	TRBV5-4	TGTGCCAGCAGCTCCACCGGGATTGGTGAGCAGTTCTTC	CASSSTGIGEQFF
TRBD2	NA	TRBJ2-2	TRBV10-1	TGCGCCAGCAGTGAGTCGCGGGGGGGCCCGAACACCGGGGAGCTGTTTTTT	CASSESRGGPNTGELFF
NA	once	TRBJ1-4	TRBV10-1	TGCGCCAGCAGCGGGAGTTTAAATGAAAAACTGTTTTTT	CASSGSLNEKLFF
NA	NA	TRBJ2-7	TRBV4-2	TGTGCCAGCAGCCAAGATTTTTGGGGGGTTAGTTCCTACGAGCAGTACTTC	CASSQDFWGVSSYEQYF
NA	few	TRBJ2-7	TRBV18	TGTGCCAGCTCACCACGGGGGCTGTACGAGCAGTACTTC	CASSPRGLYEQYF
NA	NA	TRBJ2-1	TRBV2	TGTGCCAGCAGTGAAAGGTGGGCCCATGAGCAGTTCTTC	CASSERWAHEQFF
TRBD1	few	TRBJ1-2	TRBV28	TGTGCCAGCCGGAACACAGGGGGCGCAGTAGGTGGCTACACCTTC	CASRNTGGAVGGYTF
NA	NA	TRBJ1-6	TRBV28	TGTGCCAGCCGGGACACCGATTCACCCCTCCACTTT	CASRDTDSPLHF
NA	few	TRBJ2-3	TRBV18	TGTGCCAGCTCACCACCGTCGGAGGCGAGGCAGTATTTT	CASSPPSEARQYF
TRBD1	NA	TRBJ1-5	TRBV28	TGTGCCAGCAGTCGCTGGACAGGGGAATACAATCAGCCCCAGCATTTT	CASSRWTGEYNQPQHF
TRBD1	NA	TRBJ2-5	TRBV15	TGTGCCACCAGCAGGGGTCCCGGGACAGGAGAGACCCAGTACTTC	CATSRGPGTGETQYF
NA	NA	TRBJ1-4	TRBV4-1	TGCGCCAGCAGCCAAGTTGGGGGGGCACGTGAAAAACTGTTTTTT	CASSQVGGAREKLFF
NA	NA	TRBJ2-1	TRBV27	TGTGCCAGCAGTTCTCGTTTCGCTCAGAACTTATACAATGAGCAGTTCTTC	CASSSRFAQNLYNEQFF